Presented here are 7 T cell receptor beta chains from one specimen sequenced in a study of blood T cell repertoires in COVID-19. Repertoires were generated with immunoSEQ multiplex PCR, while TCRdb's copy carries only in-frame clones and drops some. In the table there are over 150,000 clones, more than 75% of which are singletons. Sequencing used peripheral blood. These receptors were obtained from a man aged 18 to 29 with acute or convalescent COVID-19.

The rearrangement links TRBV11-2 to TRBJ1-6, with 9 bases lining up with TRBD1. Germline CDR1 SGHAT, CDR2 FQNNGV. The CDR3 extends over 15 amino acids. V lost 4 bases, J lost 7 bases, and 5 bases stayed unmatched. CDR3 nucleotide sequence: TGTGCCAGCAGCTCGGGGACAGGGAGAAATTCACCCCTCCACTTT. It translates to CASSSGTGRNSPLHF.

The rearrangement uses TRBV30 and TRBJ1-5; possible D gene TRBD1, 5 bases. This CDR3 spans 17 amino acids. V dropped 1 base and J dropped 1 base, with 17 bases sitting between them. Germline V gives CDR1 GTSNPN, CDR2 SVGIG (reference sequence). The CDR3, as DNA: TGTGCCTGGAGTGGGGTGGCAGGGTCGGTAAGCAATCAGCCCCAGCATTTT. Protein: CAWSGVAGSVSNQPQHF.

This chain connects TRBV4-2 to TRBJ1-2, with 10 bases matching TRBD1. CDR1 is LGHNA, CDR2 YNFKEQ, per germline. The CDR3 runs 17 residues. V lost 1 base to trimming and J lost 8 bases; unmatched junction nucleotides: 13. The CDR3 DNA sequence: TGTGCCAGCAGCCAAGTTCCCTCGACAGGGGGCGCGAACGGCTACACCTTC. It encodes CASSQVPSTGGANGYTF.

CDR3 DNA sequence: TGTGCCAGCAGTGAAGGTGGGACAGGAGAGACCCAGTACTTC. Residues: CASSEGGTGETQYF. This sequence joins TRBV25-1 and TRBJ2-5, with 8 bases lining up with TRBD1. The germline V gene encodes CDR1 MGHDK and CDR2 SYGVNS. The CDR3 consists of 14 residues. The trim removed 2 bases at V and 4 bases at J, leaving 3 bases unmatched.

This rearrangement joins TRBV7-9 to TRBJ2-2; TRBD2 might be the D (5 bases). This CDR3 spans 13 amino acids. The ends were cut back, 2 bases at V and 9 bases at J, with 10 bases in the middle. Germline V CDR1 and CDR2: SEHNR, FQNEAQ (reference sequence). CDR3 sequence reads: CASSLSGSRELFF. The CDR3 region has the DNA TGTGCCAGCAGCTTAAGCGGATCCCGGGAGCTGTTTTTT. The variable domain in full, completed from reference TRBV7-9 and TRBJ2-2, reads DTGVSQNPRHKITKRGQNVTFRCDPISEHNRLYWYRQTLGQGPEFLTYFQNEAQLEKSRLLSDRFSAERPKGSFSTLEIQRTEQGDSAMYLCASSLSGSRELFFGEGSRLTVL.

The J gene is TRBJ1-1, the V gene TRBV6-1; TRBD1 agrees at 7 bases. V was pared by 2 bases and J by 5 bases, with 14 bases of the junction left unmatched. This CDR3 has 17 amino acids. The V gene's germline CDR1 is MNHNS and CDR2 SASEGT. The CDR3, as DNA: TGTGCCAGCAGTGAAATAAAGACAGGGAGTTGGAAGACTGAAGCTTTCTTT. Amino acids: CASSEIKTGSWKTEAFF.

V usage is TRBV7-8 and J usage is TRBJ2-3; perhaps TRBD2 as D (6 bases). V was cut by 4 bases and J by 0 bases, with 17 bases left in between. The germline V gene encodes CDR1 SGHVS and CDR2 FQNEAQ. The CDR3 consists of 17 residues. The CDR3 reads CASSWAGLLSSTDTQYF. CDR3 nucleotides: TGTGCCAGCAGCTGGGCTGGACTATTATCTAGCACAGATACGCAGTATTTT.